The 32 T cell receptor beta chains below were found in one sample sequenced in a study of cytomegalovirus exposure and HLA in healthy donors. PCR amplification relied on 60 Vbeta primers (plus 13 Jbeta primers). TCRdb's table, derived via immunoSEQ multiplex PCR, lists solely in-frame clones and lacks some. The table for this sample gives approximately 58,000 clones. Source material: PBMCs. These receptors were taken from a woman between 50 and 59 years old in good health and CMV-seropositive.

The chain combines TRBV5-4 with TRBJ2-2, with 11 bases matching TRBD1. Germline trimming cut 0 bases from V and 3 bases from J; bases unmatched to any gene: 1. Germline assignment: CDR1 SGHNT and CDR2 YYREEE (reference sequence). The CDR3 spans 16 residues. The CDR3 nucleotides read TGTGCCAGCAGCTTGGGGGACAGGGGGTACACCGGGGAGCTGTTTTTT. Translation: CASSLGDRGYTGELFF.

The rearrangement uses TRBV4-1 and TRBJ2-7, with TRBD2 as a possible D gene (5 bases). Germline assignment: CDR1 MGHRA and CDR2 YSYEKL. This CDR3 region has 14 residues. V lost 4 bases, J lost 0 bases, and 10 bases lay in between. CDR3 bases: TGCGCCAGCAGCCCCGGCGGGTTCTCCTACGAGCAGTACTTC. Protein sequence: CASSPGGFSYEQYF.

The chain carries TRBV14 and TRBJ2-7, with D tentatively TRBD2 (5 bases). CDR1 is SGHDN, CDR2 FVKESK, per germline. The CDR3 has 12 amino acids. V lost 2 bases, J lost 4 bases, and 6 bases lay in between. The CDR3 nucleotides are TGTGCCAGCAGCCAACGGGGATACGAGCAGTACTTC. It codes for CASSQRGYEQYF.

This chain links TRBV5-1 with TRBJ1-4, with D perhaps TRBD1 (5 bases). Per germline, CDR1 SGHRS and CDR2 YFSETQ. The CDR3 sequence is 16 residues long. Trimming cost V 0 bases and J 0 bases, with 9 bases left between them. Written as DNA, the CDR3 is TGCGCCAGCAGCTTGGGGGGACTTTCAACTAATGAAAAACTGTTTTTT. As protein: CASSLGGLSTNEKLFF.

This CDR3 reads CASSIRNQPQHF. CDR3 nucleotides: TGTGCCAGTAGTATACGGAATCAGCCCCAGCATTTT. The V call is TRBV19, the J call TRBJ1-5; D gene uncertain. The V end was cut by 2 bases, the J end by 4 bases, with 3 bases between. The CDR3 has 12 amino acids. Per the germline V gene, CDR1 is LNHDA and CDR2 is SQIVND (reference sequence).

The chain has TRBV12-5 and TRBJ1-2, with 9 bases fitting TRBD1. The CDR3 spans 17 residues. Germline V gene sequence: CDR1 LGHNT, CDR2 FRNRAP. The trim removed 1 base at V and 7 bases at J, leaving 13 bases unmatched. This CDR3 reads CASGLGPGQGGPRGYTF. The DNA of the CDR3 is TGTGCTAGTGGTTTGGGACCGGGACAGGGTGGTCCTCGTGGCTACACCTTC.

The gene calls are TRBV6-6 and TRBJ2-2; TRBD2 matches 9 bases. This CDR3 comprises 15 residues. V dropped 2 bases and J dropped 7; count of bases not matched to a gene: 5. CDR1 and CDR2 from the germline V gene are MNHNY and SVGAGI (reference sequence). CDR3 in amino acids: CASSYRGGANGELFF. In DNA, the CDR3 is TGTGCCAGCAGTTACCGCGGGGGGGCGAACGGGGAGCTGTTTTTT.

For the CDR3, the DNA is TGTGCCAGCAGCTTAGGGCCCGGAGGAAATCAGCCCCAGCATTTT. Translation gives CASSLGPGGNQPQHF. The V gene is TRBV11-2, the J gene TRBJ1-5; D is uncertain. The V end was cut by 1 base, the J end by 4 bases, with 11 bases between. The CDR3 loop spans 15 amino acids. CDR1 is SGHAT and CDR2 is FQNNGV in the germline V gene.

This rearrangement joins TRBV10-3 to TRBJ2-7, with 8 bases that match TRBD2. Germline V gene sequence: CDR1 ENHRY, CDR2 SYGVKD. Trimming removed 3 bases from V and 0 bases from J; junction bases left unmatched: 10. This CDR3 is 17 amino acids long. The CDR3 is CAISEGPSGSRSYEQYF. As DNA, the CDR3 is TGTGCCATCAGTGAAGGGCCTAGCGGGTCCCGCTCCTACGAGCAGTACTTC.

V usage is TRBV9 and J usage is TRBJ2-7; D is ambiguous. V was pared by 0 bases and J by 0 bases, with 4 bases between. The V gene's germline CDR1 is SGDLS and CDR2 YYNGEE. The CDR3 has 13 amino acids. This CDR3 is CASSVESSYEQYF. The CDR3 DNA reads TGTGCCAGCAGCGTAGAGAGCTCCTACGAGCAGTACTTC.

The V and J genes are TRBV28 and TRBJ2-7; TRBD1 matches at 8 bases. This CDR3 has 15 residues. CDR1 is MDHEN and CDR2 is SYDVKM in the germline V gene. The J segment lost 0 bases and the V segment lost 3 bases, leaving 4 bases of the junction unmatched. CDR3 amino acids: CASSFQGTGSYEQYF. The DNA for the CDR3 is TGTGCCAGCAGTTTCCAAGGGACAGGCTCCTACGAGCAGTACTTC.

The chain is built from TRBV30 and TRBJ2-7; TRBD1 agrees at 9 bases. After removal of 4 bases from V and 7 bases from J, the junction contained 8 bases not matched to a gene. The CDR3 sequence is 13 residues long. The germline V gene has CDR1 GTSNPN and CDR2 SVGIG (reference sequence). CDR3 coding DNA: TGTGCCTGGACCTTGGACAGGGGAAGGGAGCAGTACTTC. Encoded protein: CAWTLDRGREQYF.

The CDR3 bases are TGCGCCAGCAGCCTTTTAGCGGGGGGGCCCCATGAGCAGTTCTTC. Translating gives CASSLLAGGPHEQFF. The chain has TRBV4-3 and TRBJ2-1; TRBD2 agrees at 11 bases. There are 15 residues in the CDR3. Unmatched junction bases numbered 7, after V lost 4 bases and J lost 8 bases. From germline, CDR1 is LGHNA and CDR2 YSLEER.

V and J are TRBV30 and TRBJ1-1; 7 bases map to TRBD1. The germline V gene has CDR1 GTSNPN and CDR2 SVGIG (reference sequence). The V and J ends lost 5 bases and 1 base, in that order; junction bases with no gene match: 4. The CDR3 consists of 13 residues. The CDR3 loop is CAWGGTANTEAFF. CDR3 sequence (DNA): TGTGCCTGGGGTGGGACAGCGAACACTGAAGCTTTCTTT.

This sequence joins TRBV4-1 and TRBJ1-4; D is undetermined. Trimming cost V 2 bases and J 0 bases, with 7 bases left between them. The CDR3 loop spans 15 amino acids. Germline CDR1 and CDR2: MGHRA and YSYEKL. The CDR3 region has the DNA TGCGCCAGCAGCCAATTTACTTCAACTAATGAAAAACTGTTTTTT. Translation gives CASSQFTSTNEKLFF.

This chain links TRBV12-5 with TRBJ2-2; D might be TRBD2 (6 bases). CDR1 and CDR2 (germline): LGHNT, FRNRAP. Trimming stripped 1 base from V and 7 bases from J, with 10 bases between. The CDR3 consists of 14 residues. The CDR3: CASGLDLGGGELFF. In nucleotides, the CDR3 is TGTGCTAGTGGTTTGGATTTGGGGGGCGGGGAGCTGTTTTTT.

The chain carries TRBV6-5 and TRBJ2-1; unclear D gene. The V end lost 5 bases, the J end lost 7 bases, and 9 bases lay between the germline ends. This CDR3 has 12 residues. Germline V gene sequence: CDR1 MNHEY, CDR2 SVGAGI. The CDR3 sequence is CASSGQKNEQFF. The CDR3 DNA follows: TGTGCCAGCAGTGGTCAGAAAAATGAGCAGTTCTTC.

The V and J genes are TRBV6-5 and TRBJ2-7; the D gene is possibly TRBD1 (6 bases). CDR1 is MNHEY and CDR2 is SVGAGI in the germline V gene. The V gene lost 2 bases and the J gene lost 2 bases, with 10 bases spanning the gap. The CDR3 consists of 14 residues. The CDR3 sequence: CASSYTDRTYEQYF. As DNA, the CDR3 is TGTGCCAGCAGTTACACCGACAGGACCTACGAGCAGTACTTC.

The genes are TRBV6-5 and TRBJ1-6; perhaps TRBD1 as D (6 bases). The CDR3 is made up of 15 amino acids. With 2 bases removed from V and 7 bases from J, the gap between germline ends came to 12 bases. Germline V gene lookup returns CDR1 MNHEY and CDR2 SVGAGI. CDR3 DNA: TGTGCCAGCAGTTACGATACAGGGACGAATTCACCCCTCCACTTT. Amino acids: CASSYDTGTNSPLHF.

Concerning this clone itself: The sample has other DNA sequences that encode this CDR3 too. The V and J genes are TRBV13 and TRBJ1-1, with D possibly being TRBD1 (5 bases). Trimming left V 10 bases short and J 1 base short, with 28 bases between. CDR3 size: 18 residues. Per the germline V gene, CDR1 is PRHDT and CDR2 is FYEKMQ (reference sequence). In DNA, the CDR3 is TGTGCCAACAGTCAGGGAGGAGGATGGTTCCCTCAGAACACTGAAGCTTTCTTT. This gives the protein CANSQGGGWFPQNTEAFF.

The rearrangement joins TRBV10-3 to TRBJ2-1; D call uncertain. The V gene lost 4 bases and the J gene lost 0 bases, with 10 bases spanning the gap. This CDR3 is built from 15 residues. CDR1 and CDR2 from the germline V gene are ENHRY and SYGVKD. The DNA of the CDR3 is TGTGCCATCAGTGCGAGCCCAAGCTCCTACAATGAGCAGTTCTTC. Protein sequence: CAISASPSSYNEQFF.

CDR3: CASSGSSYEQYF. In DNA form, the CDR3 reads TGTGCCAGCTCAGGGAGCTCCTACGAGCAGTACTTC. The chain is built from TRBV18 and TRBJ2-7; D possibly corresponds to TRBD2 (5 bases). The CDR3 sequence is 12 residues long. The V end was cut by 5 bases, the J end by 0 bases, with 5 bases between. In germline, CDR1 is KGHSH, CDR2 LQKENI.

The J gene is TRBJ2-7, the V gene TRBV10-2; a possible D gene is TRBD2 (5 bases). The CDR3 totals 13 residues. The V and J ends lost 3 bases and 6 bases respectively, with 12 bases between them. Germline CDR1 reads WSHSY; CDR2 reads SAAADI. CDR3 DNA: TGCGCCAGCAGTGACACGAGGGCTAGCGAGCAGTACTTC. The encoded protein is CASSDTRASEQYF.

This sequence joins TRBV6-5 and TRBJ1-1, with TRBD1 matching over 7 bases. This CDR3 contains 15 residues. Germline loops: CDR1 MNHEY, CDR2 SVGAGI. V shed 6 bases, J shed 1 base, and the junction held 8 bases outside the gene matches. This CDR3 reads CASRPLTGPNTEAFF. The CDR3 DNA is TGTGCCAGCAGACCGCTGACAGGGCCGAACACTGAAGCTTTCTTT.

The rearrangement uses TRBV29-1 and TRBJ2-7; 8 bases are a match to TRBD2. Per the germline V gene, CDR1 is SQVTM and CDR2 is ANQGSEA. The CDR3 loop spans 11 amino acids. Trimming cost V 7 bases and J 3 bases; bases outside gene matches: 2. The CDR3 region is CSAAGGYEQYF. CDR3 bases: TGCAGCGCCGCGGGGGGCTACGAGCAGTACTTC.

The chain combines TRBV7-9 with TRBJ2-3, with D possibly TRBD2 on 6 matching bases. Germline loops: CDR1 SEHNR, CDR2 FQNEAQ (reference sequence). This CDR3 is 17 amino acids long. V lost 5 bases and J lost 2, with 20 bases in between. The CDR3 sequence is CASSPGSGGGATDTQYF. CDR3 sequence (DNA): TGTGCCAGCAGCCCCGGGTCCGGGGGTGGGGCCACAGATACGCAGTATTTT.

This sequence joins TRBV6-5 and TRBJ2-7; D gene ambiguous. CDR1 and CDR2 (germline): MNHEY, SVGAGI. The CDR3 is made up of 16 amino acids. Trimming pared 7 bases from V and 4 bases from J, leaving 23 bases between. In nucleotides, the CDR3 is TGTGCCAGCACCTACTCGACGGCCGCAGGATCATACGAGCAGTACTTC. Amino acids: CASTYSTAAGSYEQYF.

The chain employs TRBV2 and TRBJ1-6; D unclear. The CDR3 loop spans 12 amino acids. V shed 7 bases and J shed 4 bases, with 5 bases lying between them. The germline V gene has CDR1 SNHLY and CDR2 FYNNEI. The CDR3 loop is CASNLYNSPLHF. The CDR3 coding sequence is TGTGCCAGCAATTTATATAATTCACCCCTCCACTTT.

This chain connects TRBV5-5 to TRBJ2-7; 9 bases are a match to TRBD1. Germline V gene sequence: CDR1 SGHKS, CDR2 YYEKEE (reference sequence). This CDR3 is built from 16 residues. The ends lost 4 bases at V and 3 bases at J; junction bases unmatched: 11. The CDR3, as DNA: TGTGCCAGCAGCCCCATTTGGGGGACAGGGCTCTACGAGCAGTACTTC. This gives the protein CASSPIWGTGLYEQYF.

V is TRBV6-6 and J is TRBJ2-2; 12 nucleotides align to TRBD2. The CDR3 loop spans 16 amino acids. V shed 8 bases and J 6 bases; nucleotides not matched to a gene: 10. Germline-derived CDR1 and CDR2 are MNHNY and SVGAGI (reference sequence). The CDR3 nucleotides read TGTGCCAGCCGTCGACTAGCGGGAGTAGGCGCCGGGGAGCTGTTTTTT. Translating it yields CASRRLAGVGAGELFF.

V gene TRBV11-2 combines with J gene TRBJ2-1; no firm D call. The V end was cut by 1 base, the J end by 4 bases, with 23 bases between. CDR1 and CDR2 from the germline V gene are SGHAT and FQNNGV. CDR3 size: 19 residues. Here the CDR3 reads CASSLGRKVAHSSYNEQFF. The CDR3 nucleotides read TGTGCCAGCAGCTTAGGGAGAAAGGTGGCGCATTCCTCGTACAATGAGCAGTTCTTC. Full variable domain (remainder filled in from reference TRBV11-2 and TRBJ2-1): EAGVAQSPRYKIIEKRQSVAFWCNPISGHATLYWYQQILGQGPKLLIQFQNNGVVDDSQLPKDRFSAERLKGVDSTLKIQPAKLEDSAVYLCASSLGRKVAHSSYNEQFFGPGTRLTVL.

The V call is TRBV6-5, the J call TRBJ1-1; D gene unclear. Germline V gene data show CDR1 as MNHEY and CDR2 as SVGAGI. The CDR3 is 14 residues long. V dropped 1 base and J dropped 6 bases, with 12 bases sitting between them. This chain's CDR3 is CASSYFGGVAEAFF. As DNA, the CDR3 is TGTGCCAGCAGTTACTTTGGCGGGGTGGCTGAAGCTTTCTTT.